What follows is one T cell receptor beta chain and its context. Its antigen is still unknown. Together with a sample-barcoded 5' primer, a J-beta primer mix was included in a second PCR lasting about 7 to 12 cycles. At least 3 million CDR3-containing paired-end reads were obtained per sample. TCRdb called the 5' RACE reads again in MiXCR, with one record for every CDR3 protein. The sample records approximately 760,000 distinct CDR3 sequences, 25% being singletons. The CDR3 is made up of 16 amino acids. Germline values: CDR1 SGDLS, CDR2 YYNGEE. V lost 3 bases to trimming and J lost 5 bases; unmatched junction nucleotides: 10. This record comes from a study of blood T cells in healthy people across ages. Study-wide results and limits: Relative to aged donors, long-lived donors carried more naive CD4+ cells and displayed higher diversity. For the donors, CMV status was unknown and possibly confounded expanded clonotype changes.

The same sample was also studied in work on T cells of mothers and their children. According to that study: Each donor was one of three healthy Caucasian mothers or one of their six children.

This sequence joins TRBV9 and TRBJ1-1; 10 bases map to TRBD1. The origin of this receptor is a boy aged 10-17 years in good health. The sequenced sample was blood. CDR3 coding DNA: TGTGCCAGCAGCGGGAGGGGACAGGGGTCCTGGACTGAAGCTTTCTTT. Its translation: CASSGRGQGSWTEAFF.